The 2 T cell receptor beta chains below were found in one sample sequenced in a study of blood T cells in healthy people across ages. PCR was performed a second time for about 6 to 12 cycles using a sample-barcoded 5' primer and a J-beta primer mix. TCRdb analysed the 5' RACE reads with MiXCR anew, one entry per CDR3 protein. The table records over 1,500,000 distinct CDR3 sequences, around half of them present only once. The material sequenced was blood. These receptors were obtained from a woman between 35 and 50 years old in good health.

This chain connects TRBV28 to TRBJ2-7; tentative D call: TRBD2 (5 bases). V was trimmed by 1 base and J by 8 bases, leaving 9 bases between them. The CDR3 consists of 12 residues. Per the germline V gene, CDR1 is MDHEN and CDR2 is SYDVKM. The CDR3 is CASSLSGSKQYF. CDR3 DNA: TGTGCCAGCAGTTTATCGGGGTCCAAGCAGTACTTC.

The chain employs TRBV25-1 and TRBJ1-2; tentative D call: TRBD1 (5 bases). Germline assignment: CDR1 MGHDK and CDR2 SYGVNS. CDR3 length: 11 amino acids. With 4 bases removed from V and 6 bases from J, the gap between germline ends came to 6 bases. DNA of the CDR3: TGTGCCAGCAGTGCAGGGAATGGCTACACCTTC. It translates to CASSAGNGYTF.